The 28 T cell receptor beta chains reported below all come from one sample, sequenced in a study of identical twins. TCRdb re-analysed the 5' RACE reads in MiXCR, keeping a single row per CDR3 protein. This table has roughly 230,000 distinct CDR3 sequences, about 8.3% appearing once. Another study also made use of these data, one on yellow fever vaccine responses in identical twins.

Specimen: CD8+ T cells sorted from blood. The receptors derive from a woman between 18 and 30 years old in good health.

This clonotype came up a few times. V is TRBV27 and J is TRBJ1-1; D is undetermined. The CDR3 has 13 amino acids. Looked up from germline, CDR1 is MNHEY and CDR2 is SMNVEV (reference sequence). V was clipped by 6 bases and J by 0 bases, with 8 bases between them. The CDR3 sequence is CASRQLMNTEAFF. For the CDR3, the DNA is TGTGCCAGCAGACAGCTCATGAACACTGAAGCTTTCTTT.

This clonotype was observed a handful of times. The chain couples TRBV3-1 to TRBJ2-1, with TRBD2 matching over 7 bases. CDR1 and CDR2 from the germline V gene are LGHDT and YNNKEL (reference sequence). This CDR3 has 18 amino acids. V trimming: 0 bases; J trimming: 4 bases; junction bases outside the gene matches: 12. CDR3 region: CASSQDWREAGFYNEQFF. The CDR3 DNA reads as TGTGCCAGCAGCCAAGATTGGCGGGAAGCGGGATTTTACAATGAGCAGTTCTTC.

The chain recombines TRBV27 with TRBJ2-7, with a possible D match to TRBD1 (6 bases). Trimming pared 7 bases from V and 0 bases from J, leaving 13 bases between. This CDR3 has 14 residues. The V gene's germline CDR1 is MNHEY and CDR2 SMNVEV (reference sequence). The CDR3 region has the DNA TGTGCCAGCACTCATTTACAGGGCTCCTACGAGCAGTACTTC. Amino acid sequence: CASTHLQGSYEQYF.

The table lists this clonotype with many counts. The V call is TRBV21-1, the J call TRBJ2-7. TRBV21-1 constitutes a pseudogene. The CDR3 consists of 16 residues. This CDR3 reads CASSKVRRLGSYEQYF. The CDR3 DNA is TGTGCCAGCAGCAAAGTACGCAGGCTCGGCTCCTACGAGCAGTACTTC.

This clonotype was counted at least ten times. The genes are TRBV12-3 or TRBV12-4 and TRBJ2-7; 8 bases map to TRBD2. Unmatched junction bases numbered 3, after V lost 8 bases and J lost 0 bases. The CDR3 contains 13 residues. The CDR3 nucleotides are TGTGCCAGCCAGACTAGCGCCTCCTACGAGCAGTACTTC. Protein: CASQTSASYEQYF.

This clonotype was counted at least ten times. V is TRBV3-1 and J is TRBJ2-1, with 12 bases aligning to TRBD2. Trimming took 0 bases from V and 8 from J; bases not matched to a gene: 2. The CDR3 runs to 15 residues. The germline CDR1 and CDR2 sequences are LGHDT and YNNKEL (reference sequence). Here the CDR3 reads CASSQDRLAGDEQFF. The CDR3 bases are TGTGCCAGCAGCCAAGACCGACTAGCGGGGGATGAGCAGTTCTTC.

The gene calls are TRBV14 and TRBJ2-3; D ambiguous. CDR1 and CDR2 from the germline V gene are SGHDN and FVKESK. This CDR3 has 14 residues. The V gene lost 4 bases and the J gene lost 7 bases, with 15 bases spanning the gap. The CDR3 reads CASSPQSILHTQYF. The CDR3 region has the DNA TGTGCCAGCAGCCCACAAAGTATCCTCCATACGCAGTATTTT.

The J gene is TRBJ1-4, the V gene TRBV28, with D perhaps matching TRBD1 (6 bases). Germline CDR1 MDHEN, CDR2 SYDVKM. The CDR3 covers 15 residues. Trimming took 5 bases from V and 3 from J, leaving 13 bases between them. The DNA of the CDR3 is TGTGCCAGCAGTCCAAACAGGGTCCCTAATGAAAAACTGTTTTTT. This codes for CASSPNRVPNEKLFF.

V is TRBV28 and J is TRBJ2-1, with TRBD2 identical over 8 bases. The CDR3 runs 17 residues. Trimming removed 6 bases from V and 2 bases from J; junction bases left unmatched: 12. Germline V gene lookup returns CDR1 MDHEN and CDR2 SYDVKM. The CDR3 sequence is CASSPGLAGSTYNEQFF. CDR3 in DNA: TGTGCCAGCAGCCCCGGACTAGCTGGTTCAACCTACAATGAGCAGTTCTTC.

V usage is TRBV10-3 and J usage is TRBJ2-7; 7 positions agree with TRBD1. Germline CDR1 and CDR2: ENHRY and SYGVKD. With V trimmed by 3 bases and J by 1 base, 3 bases remained unmatched. The CDR3 runs to 14 residues. The CDR3 reads CAISERDSSYEQYF. The DNA for the CDR3 is TGTGCCATCAGTGAACGGGACAGTTCCTACGAGCAGTACTTC.

This clonotype showed up just a few times. The chain joins TRBV27 to TRBJ2-2; D is possibly TRBD2 (6 bases). CDR3 length equals 17 residues. Trimming removed 0 bases from V and 1 base from J, with 12 bases in between. Germline values: CDR1 MNHEY, CDR2 SMNVEV (reference sequence). As DNA, the CDR3 is TGTGCCAGCAGTTTATCGGTGGGGACTTTGAACACCGGGGAGCTGTTTTTT. It is translated as CASSLSVGTLNTGELFF.

V gene TRBV4-1 combines with J gene TRBJ1-4; D is perhaps TRBD1 (6 bases). V was trimmed by 4 bases and J by 8 bases, leaving 17 bases between them. CDR3 length: 15 amino acids. Germline V gene lookup returns CDR1 MGHRA and CDR2 YSYEKL. The CDR3, as DNA: TGCGCCAGCAGCCGGACAGCCTACGTGGACGAAAAACTGTTTTTT. Amino acid sequence: CASSRTAYVDEKLFF.

This clonotype was detected many times. The gene calls are TRBV20-1 and TRBJ2-3, with TRBD2 identical over 9 bases. In germline, CDR1 is DFQATT, CDR2 SNEGSKA (reference sequence). The ends lost 5 bases at V and 5 bases at J; junction bases unmatched: 11. The CDR3 totals 15 residues. In nucleotides, the CDR3 is TGCAGTGCTTACCCTAGCGGGGAGTACGTAGATACGCAGTATTTT. Translation gives CSAYPSGEYVDTQYF.

A few counts support this clonotype. The chain is built from TRBV29-1 and TRBJ2-1; D ambiguous. Germline V gene lookup returns CDR1 SQVTM and CDR2 ANQGSEA. The CDR3 runs 16 residues. V shed 3 bases and J shed 0 bases, with 15 bases lying between them. The CDR3 here is CSVELSGFSSYNEQFF. In DNA form, the CDR3 reads TGCAGCGTTGAGTTGTCCGGGTTCAGCTCCTACAATGAGCAGTTCTTC.

The CDR3: CASSRGPNEQFF. Written as DNA, the CDR3 is TGTGCCAGCAGCCGGGGACCCAATGAGCAGTTCTTC. The chain has TRBV7-9 and TRBJ2-1; the D call may be TRBD1 or TRBD2 (5 bases each). With 5 bases removed from V and 6 bases from J, the gap between germline ends came to 8 bases. This CDR3 comprises 12 residues. Per the germline V gene, CDR1 is SEHNR and CDR2 is FQNEAQ (reference sequence).

The chain carries TRBV6-6 and TRBJ2-7, with D hard to call. The CDR3 loop spans 13 amino acids. CDR1 MNHNY and CDR2 SVGAGI come from the germline V gene (reference sequence). V was pared by 6 bases and J by 1 base, with 10 bases between. CDR3 sequence: CASSHGVSYEQYF. The CDR3 DNA reads as TGTGCCAGCAGCCACGGTGTGTCCTACGAGCAGTACTTC.

The V and J genes are TRBV6-1 and TRBJ1-1; D remains ambiguous. Deletions cut 3 bases from V and 1 base from J, with 9 bases between. In germline, CDR1 is MNHNS, CDR2 SASEGT. This CDR3 comprises 14 residues. In DNA, the CDR3 is TGTGCCAGCAGTGATTGGGCTACGAACACTGAAGCTTTCTTT. Encoded protein: CASSDWATNTEAFF.

This clonotype was found a few times. The chain recombines TRBV7-8 with TRBJ2-1; 8 nucleotides match TRBD2. Germline loops: CDR1 SGHVS, CDR2 FQNEAQ. The CDR3 contains 16 residues. V trimming: 2 bases; J trimming: 4 bases; junction bases outside the gene matches: 7. The CDR3 loop is CASSLPPLADYNEQFF. The CDR3 nucleotides are TGTGCCAGCAGCTTACCTCCACTAGCGGATTACAATGAGCAGTTCTTC.

This clonotype was picked up many times. The rearrangement links TRBV20-1 to TRBJ2-7; TRBD2 agrees at 9 bases. Germline CDR1 is DFQATT and CDR2 is SNEGSKA (reference sequence). This CDR3 has 14 residues. The V and J ends lost 6 bases and 2 bases, in that order; junction bases with no gene match: 8. The CDR3 is CSAILAGVTYEQYF. CDR3 nucleotides: TGCAGTGCAATACTAGCGGGCGTAACCTACGAGCAGTACTTC.

This clonotype has ten or more counts. The chain recombines TRBV13 with TRBJ1-3; possibly TRBD1 for D (5 bases). Germline-derived CDR1 and CDR2 are PRHDT and FYEKMQ (reference sequence). This CDR3 region has 15 residues. V was cut by 3 bases and J by 0 bases, with 9 bases left in between. As DNA, the CDR3 is TGTGCCAGCAGCTTTGGCGACAGCTCTGGAAACACCATATATTTT. This gives the protein CASSFGDSSGNTIYF.

This chain links TRBV3-1 with TRBJ2-3, with D uncertain. The CDR3 spans 15 residues. Trimming pared 0 bases from V and 2 bases from J, leaving 9 bases between. In germline, CDR1 is LGHDT, CDR2 YNNKEL (reference sequence). CDR3 bases: TGTGCCAGCAGCCAAGAGATAGGTCTCACAGATACGCAGTATTTT. Amino acids: CASSQEIGLTDTQYF.

This clonotype was recorded a few times. The chain uses TRBV7-9 and TRBJ1-5; D not resolved. The V gene's germline CDR1 is SEHNR and CDR2 FQNEAQ (reference sequence). This CDR3 is built from 12 residues. Trimming removed 5 bases at V and 4 bases at J, with 6 bases between. CDR3 DNA: TGTGCCAGCAGCGACGGTAATCAGCCCCAGCATTTT. This encodes CASSDGNQPQHF. Complete variable domain (other parts from reference TRBV7-9 and TRBJ1-5): DTGVSQNPRHKITKRGQNVTFRCDPISEHNRLYWYRQTLGQGPEFLTYFQNEAQLEKSRLLSDRFSAERPKGSFSTLEIQRTEQGDSAMYLCASSDGNQPQHFGDGTRLSIL.

V gene TRBV13 combines with J gene TRBJ2-7, with TRBD2 as a possible D gene (6 bases). V was trimmed by 8 bases and J by 3 bases, leaving 20 bases between them. The CDR3 has 15 residues. Germline values: CDR1 PRHDT, CDR2 FYEKMQ (reference sequence). The DNA for the CDR3 is TGTGCCAGCGGTCTTGAGGGGCGGGATAACTACGAGCAGTACTTC. This translates into CASGLEGRDNYEQYF.

The sample holds many counts of this clonotype. The gene calls are TRBV28 and TRBJ2-3; 7 bases are shared with TRBD1. The CDR3 spans 14 residues. Germline CDR1 reads MDHEN; CDR2 reads SYDVKM. V gave up 8 bases and J gave up 5 bases; unmatched junction bases: 10. CDR3 DNA sequence: TGTGCCAGCTGGGCCGACAGGGTAAAAGATACGCAGTATTTT. It yields the protein CASWADRVKDTQYF.

This clonotype showed up many times. The chain uses TRBV7-9 and TRBJ2-2, with unresolved D. The germline gives CDR1 SEHNR, CDR2 FQNEAQ (reference sequence). The CDR3 extends over 12 amino acids. The germline V and J ends were trimmed by 0 bases and 4 bases, with 0 bases remaining between them. The CDR3 sequence: CASSLATGELFF. DNA for the CDR3: TGTGCCAGCAGCTTAGCCACCGGGGAGCTGTTTTTT.

In its sample, this clonotype was seen a few times. The chain is built from TRBV7-9 and TRBJ2-7, with no clear D. Germline V CDR1 and CDR2: SEHNR, FQNEAQ (reference sequence). V was trimmed by 4 bases and J by 4 bases, leaving 17 bases between them. The CDR3 contains 15 residues. The CDR3 reads CASSSTSLGIYEQYF. Here the CDR3 DNA reads TGTGCCAGCAGCTCTACCAGTCTGGGTATTTACGAGCAGTACTTC.

The chain has TRBV10-2 and TRBJ2-1, with D maybe TRBD2 (5 bases). Trimming removed 0 bases from V and 9 bases from J, with 15 bases in between. The germline CDR1 and CDR2 sequences are WSHSY and SAAADI. CDR3 length: 15 residues. CDR3 in amino acids: CASSESRDLPLEQFF. CDR3 DNA sequence: TGCGCCAGCAGTGAGTCCCGGGATTTGCCCCTTGAGCAGTTCTTC.

The rearrangement links TRBV5-1 to TRBJ2-1, with 14 bases fitting TRBD2. Germline V gene sequence: CDR1 SGHRS, CDR2 YFSETQ. The CDR3 contains 18 residues. The ends lost 4 bases at V and 4 bases at J; junction bases unmatched: 10. CDR3 residues: CASSGGTSGSSKYNEQFF. The CDR3 region has the DNA TGCGCCAGCAGCGGAGGGACTAGCGGGAGTTCAAAGTACAATGAGCAGTTCTTC.